The 18 T cell receptor beta chains below were found in one sample sequenced in a study of cytomegalovirus exposure and HLA in healthy donors. Assay: immunoSEQ multiplex PCR; the TCRdb copy retains only in-frame clones and omits some. Of 180,000 or so clones in the sample, around nine tenths are singletons; the top ten hold roughly 2.6%. Sequencing was done on a sample of PBMCs. These TCRs come from a man younger than 35 in good health and CMV-seropositive.

This chain joins TRBV5-1 and TRBJ2-5; 7 positions match TRBD2. V lost 0 bases to trimming and J lost 5 bases; unmatched junction nucleotides: 4. This CDR3 is 14 amino acids long. Germline CDR1 and CDR2: SGHRS and YFSETQ. The CDR3 DNA follows: TGCGCCAGCAGCTTGGGCCACGGGAGGGAGACCCAGTACTTC. It translates to CASSLGHGRETQYF.

The chain uses TRBV7-3 and TRBJ1-2, with TRBD1 matching 9 bases. There are 15 residues in the CDR3. V lost 4 bases to trimming and J lost 7 bases; unmatched junction nucleotides: 10. Looked up from germline, CDR1 is SGHTA and CDR2 is FQGTGA. CDR3 protein: CASSSTGGQSIGYTF. CDR3 nucleotides: TGTGCCAGCAGCTCCACAGGGGGCCAGTCAATTGGCTACACCTTC. Combining the CDR3 with reference TRBV7-3 and TRBJ1-2 gives the whole variable domain GAGVSQTPSNKVTEKGKYVELRCDPISGHTALYWYRQSLGQGPEFLIYFQGTGAADDSGLPNDRFFAVRPEGSVSTLKIQRTERGDSAVYLCASSSTGGQSIGYTFGSGTRLTVV.

The CDR3 sequence is CASSYSSGGEQFF. DNA for the CDR3: TGTGCCAGCAGTTACTCGTCCGGAGGTGAGCAGTTCTTC. The chain has TRBV6-5 and TRBJ2-1; maybe TRBD2 (5 bases). The CDR3 totals 13 residues. Germline V gene sequence: CDR1 MNHEY, CDR2 SVGAGI. Trimming took off 0 bases at V and 9 bases at J, with 9 bases between the two ends.

CDR3 region: CASSQPDRVNQPQHF. CDR3 coding DNA: TGTGCCAGCAGTCAACCTGACAGGGTCAATCAGCCCCAGCATTTT. The V call is TRBV28, the J call TRBJ1-5, with 7 nucleotides matching TRBD1. CDR1 and CDR2 from the germline V gene are MDHEN and SYDVKM. Losses at the gene ends were 5 bases for V and 3 bases for J; bases not matched to a gene: 7. This CDR3 contains 15 residues.

The V call is TRBV7-8, the J call TRBJ2-1; D is perhaps TRBD2 (6 bases). With 2 bases removed from V and 14 bases from J, the gap between germline ends came to 19 bases. Per germline, CDR1 SGHVS and CDR2 FQNEAQ. The CDR3 totals 14 residues. The CDR3 DNA is TGTGCCAGCAGCTTAATGCCTCGGGGCCCTAGCGAGTTCTTC. This encodes CASSLMPRGPSEFF.

The chain joins TRBV7-6 to TRBJ2-7; TRBD2 matches at 8 bases. Germline loops: CDR1 SGHVS, CDR2 FNYEAQ. With 6 bases clipped from V and 6 bases from J, the junction kept 7 bases outside the gene matches. The CDR3 contains 13 residues. In nucleotides, the CDR3 is TGTGCCAGCAGTTTCAGCGGGAGAGCCGAGCAGTACTTC. It specifies CASSFSGRAEQYF.

This clone was counted a single time. This chain joins TRBV5-4 and TRBJ2-7, with D possibly TRBD1 on 8 matching bases. V was shortened by 4 bases and J by 12 bases, with 23 bases between the two germline ends. Looked up from germline, CDR1 is SGHNT and CDR2 is YYREEE (reference sequence). This CDR3 comprises 14 residues. The CDR3 protein is CASSRDRGGHFWYF. The CDR3 DNA is TGTGCCAGCAGCCGAGACAGGGGAGGGCACTTCTGGTACTTC.

The chain employs TRBV7-8 and TRBJ2-7, with no clear D. This CDR3 has 13 amino acids. The germline CDR1 and CDR2 sequences are SGHVS and FQNEAQ. V lost 0 bases and J lost 3, with 6 bases in between. The CDR3 bases are TGTGCCAGCAGCTTAGCCCAACTCTACGAGCAGTACTTC. It translates to CASSLAQLYEQYF.

Here the CDR3 DNA reads TGCGCCAGCAGCCACGCTAGCGGGAGGGCCACCAAAAACATTCAGTACTTC. Translating it yields CASSHASGRATKNIQYF. The chain couples TRBV4-1 to TRBJ2-4; 12 bases are shared with TRBD2. This CDR3 is 17 amino acids long. Germline CDR1 reads MGHRA; CDR2 reads YSYEKL. Trimming removed 3 bases from V and 2 bases from J; junction bases left unmatched: 5.

The genes are TRBV28 and TRBJ1-4, with 7 bases lining up with TRBD1. CDR1 is MDHEN and CDR2 is SYDVKM in the germline V gene. The CDR3 is 15 residues long. V lost 5 bases to trimming and J lost 7 bases; unmatched junction nucleotides: 10. The chain's CDR3 is CASSRQGTRREKLFF. The CDR3 DNA is TGTGCCAGCAGTCGACAGGGTACGAGACGTGAAAAACTGTTTTTT.

This clone showed up just a few times. The V and J genes are TRBV7-8 and TRBJ1-6; tentative D call: TRBD1 (6 bases). The CDR3 has 15 residues. In germline, CDR1 is SGHVS, CDR2 FQNEAQ. The V end lost 0 bases, the J end lost 9 bases, and 12 bases lay between the germline ends. CDR3 DNA sequence: TGTGCCAGCAGCTTAGCGCAAGGGGGTAGTTCACCCCTCCACTTT. Residues: CASSLAQGGSSPLHF.

The rearrangement uses TRBV10-3 and TRBJ1-1; D may be TRBD1 (5 bases). V lost 7 bases to trimming and J lost 3 bases, with 15 bases between them. This CDR3 spans 14 amino acids. Germline V gives CDR1 ENHRY, CDR2 SYGVKD. The CDR3 here is CAIKRGGEDTEAFF. The CDR3 DNA follows: TGTGCCATCAAGCGAGGAGGGGAGGACACTGAAGCTTTCTTT.

V and J are TRBV4-3 and TRBJ2-7; 8 bases match TRBD1. The CDR3 is 15 amino acids. CDR1 and CDR2 (germline): LGHNA, YSLEER. J was trimmed by 3 bases and V by 4 bases; bases with no gene match: 8. CDR3 nucleotides: TGCGCCAGCAGCCCTTCGGACAGGGCAGGCTACGAGCAGTACTTC. Amino acid sequence: CASSPSDRAGYEQYF.

This chain connects TRBV6-5 to TRBJ1-2, with no clear D. The germline V gene has CDR1 MNHEY and CDR2 SVGAGI. The CDR3 loop spans 13 amino acids. V lost 2 bases, J lost 8 bases, and 12 bases lay in between. CDR3 coding DNA: TGTGCCAGCAGTTACGGCAGTACTATGGGCTACACCTTC. It codes for CASSYGSTMGYTF.

The genes are TRBV9 and TRBJ1-2; 7 nucleotides match TRBD1. This CDR3 is built from 14 residues. CDR1 and CDR2 from the germline V gene are SGDLS and YYNGEE. V lost 2 bases to trimming and J lost 3 bases; unmatched junction nucleotides: 4. This CDR3 is CASSVAQGDYGYTF. Here the CDR3 DNA reads TGTGCCAGCAGCGTGGCCCAGGGGGACTATGGCTACACCTTC.

This chain uses TRBV9 with TRBJ1-3, with unresolved D. The germline V gene has CDR1 SGDLS and CDR2 YYNGEE. V was trimmed by 0 bases and J by 0 bases, leaving 10 bases between them. The length of the CDR3 is 16 residues. CDR3 sequence reads: CASSVERISSGNTIYF. CDR3 in DNA: TGTGCCAGCAGCGTAGAGAGGATCAGCTCTGGAAACACCATATATTTT.

This sequence joins TRBV14 and TRBJ2-7; maybe TRBD2 (5 bases). Germline V gene lookup returns CDR1 SGHDN and CDR2 FVKESK. This CDR3 contains 13 residues. V was trimmed by 4 bases and J by 5 bases, leaving 12 bases between them. The CDR3 spells CASSPRVDNEQYF. The DNA of the CDR3 is TGTGCCAGCAGCCCGCGGGTTGATAACGAGCAGTACTTC.

The rearrangement joins TRBV11-2 to TRBJ1-2; possibly TRBD1 for D (5 bases). V dropped 3 bases and J dropped 5 bases, with 22 bases sitting between them. The germline V gene has CDR1 SGHAT and CDR2 FQNNGV. This CDR3 region has 17 residues. CDR3 nucleotides: TGTGCCAGCAGCTTCGCCGGGGGGTTTCCGTCGGGTTATGGCTACACCTTC. It yields the protein CASSFAGGFPSGYGYTF.